A single sample is the source of the 30 T cell receptor beta chains below, sequenced in a study of a mutant IDH1 vaccine in newly diagnosed glioma. TCRdb's table, derived via immunoSEQ multiplex PCR, lists solely in-frame clones and lacks some. The table lists 40,000 to 55,000 clones, about three quarters of them singletons. Time point noted: week 35, safety follow-up. Doses comprised 300 ug of mutant IDH1 20-mer peptide each, plus topical imiquimod. Antigen specificity for these receptors is unknown. The sample was PBMCs, taken from a glioma patient whose treatment included an IDH1 peptide vaccine. Every receptor here comes from a man aged 40-49 years with glioma.

The rearrangement links TRBV7-8 to TRBJ2-1; TRBD2 aligns across 13 bases. V lost 5 bases to trimming and J lost 5 bases; unmatched junction nucleotides: 9. This CDR3 contains 17 residues. Germline V gives CDR1 SGHVS, CDR2 FQNEAQ. The DNA for the CDR3 is TGTGCCAGCAGCACACTAGCGGGAGGGCCGAAAGACAATGAGCAGTTCTTC. Its translation: CASSTLAGGPKDNEQFF.

This clone appeared a few times. The J gene is TRBJ1-2, the V gene TRBV18; TRBD1 aligns across 8 bases. The CDR3 covers 15 residues. The germline gives CDR1 KGHSH, CDR2 LQKENI. Losses at the gene ends were 2 bases for V and 6 bases for J; bases not matched to a gene: 8. The CDR3, as DNA: TGTGCCAGCTCACCATGGACAGGGCCTATTGATGGCTACACCTTC. It specifies CASSPWTGPIDGYTF.

CDR3 amino acids: CASSYSTRGTGELFF. The CDR3 coding sequence is TGTGCCAGCAGTTACTCGACCAGGGGAACCGGGGAGCTGTTTTTT. The rearrangement links TRBV6-5 to TRBJ2-2; D perhaps matches TRBD1 (6 bases). The CDR3 has 15 residues. Germline V gene lookup returns CDR1 MNHEY and CDR2 SVGAGI. Trimming removed 0 bases from V and 5 bases from J, with 10 bases in between.

This CDR3 is CASSSDRGPRDTQYF. In nucleotides, the CDR3 is TGTGCCAGCAGCTCCGACAGGGGGCCGAGAGATACGCAGTATTTT. The V call is TRBV5-6, the J call TRBJ2-3; 10 bases map to TRBD1. V dropped 3 bases and J dropped 5; count of bases not matched to a gene: 6. CDR1 and CDR2 from the germline V gene are SGHDT and YYEEEE. This CDR3 comprises 15 residues.

The V call is TRBV30, the J call TRBJ1-5, with 9 bases fitting TRBD1. The CDR3 has 12 residues. Unmatched junction bases numbered 1, after V lost 6 bases and J lost 4 bases. Looked up from germline, CDR1 is GTSNPN and CDR2 is SVGIG (reference sequence). The CDR3 region is CACDRGNQPQHF. The DNA for the CDR3 is TGTGCCTGCGACAGGGGGAATCAGCCCCAGCATTTT.

The chain uses TRBV27 and TRBJ2-1, with 11 bases aligning to TRBD2. Germline loops: CDR1 MNHEY, CDR2 SMNVEV (reference sequence). The CDR3 contains 15 residues. V trimming: 6 bases; J trimming: 6 bases; junction bases outside the gene matches: 7. The CDR3 region has the DNA TGTGCCAGCAGCTACGGGACTAGCGGCTTCAATGAGCAGTTCTTC. Its protein is CASSYGTSGFNEQFF.

The V call is TRBV27, the J call TRBJ1-1; no clear D. The germline CDR1 and CDR2 sequences are MNHEY and SMNVEV (reference sequence). The V end was cut by 3 bases, the J end by 4 bases, with 9 bases between. There are 13 residues in the CDR3. This chain's CDR3 is CASSFPGFTEAFF. CDR3 in DNA: TGTGCCAGCAGTTTCCCAGGATTCACTGAAGCTTTCTTT.

In this sample, this clone turned up a few times. The V gene is TRBV5-1, the J gene TRBJ2-3; no clear D gene. V lost 0 bases, J lost 3 bases, and 11 bases lay in between. The germline V gene encodes CDR1 SGHRS and CDR2 YFSETQ. The CDR3 totals 15 residues. The CDR3 loop reads CASSLVGQLTDTQYF. CDR3 sequence (DNA): TGCGCCAGCAGCTTGGTTGGTCAGTTAACAGATACGCAGTATTTT.

The gene calls are TRBV2 and TRBJ2-1; perhaps D is TRBD1 or TRBD2 (5 bases each). The CDR3 extends over 15 amino acids. Between the trimmed V and J ends, which lost 3 bases and 5 bases, there was a span of 14 bases. CDR1 and CDR2 (germline): SNHLY, FYNNEI. In nucleotides, the CDR3 is TGTGCCAGCAGTGATTTGGGGACGACGAACAATGAGCAGTTCTTC. As protein: CASSDLGTTNNEQFF.

The V gene is TRBV11-3, the J gene TRBJ2-3; D might be TRBD2 (6 bases). Germline V CDR1 and CDR2: SGHNT, YENEEA. V lost 5 bases to trimming and J lost 2 bases, with 20 bases between them. The CDR3 length is 17 residues. The CDR3 region has the DNA TGTGCCAGCAGCCGATCCCTGGGAGGCGGGGCCACAGATACGCAGTATTTT. This sequence encodes CASSRSLGGGATDTQYF.

The gene calls are TRBV10-2 and TRBJ1-2, with D possibly TRBD1 on 5 matching bases. The CDR3 totals 15 residues. The V gene lost 6 bases and the J gene lost 2 bases, with 16 bases spanning the gap. Germline CDR1 reads WSHSY; CDR2 reads SAAADI. This chain's CDR3 is CASSEGRPPNYGYTF. The CDR3 region has the DNA TGCGCCAGCAGCGAGGGACGGCCACCGAACTATGGCTACACCTTC.

The chain is built from TRBV21-1 and TRBJ2-3; the table's D gene call, TRBD1, was not cross checked with the DNA. TRBV21-1 represents a pseudogene. The CDR3 consists of 17 residues. Written as DNA, the CDR3 is TGTGCCAGCAGCAAAGAACCAGGGCCGGCTCCCACAGATACGCAGTATTTT. This sequence encodes CASSKEPGPAPTDTQYF.

This clone has only one observation. The chain combines TRBV7-8 with TRBJ2-5, with 8 bases that match TRBD2. Germline loops: CDR1 SGHVS, CDR2 FQNEAQ. After removal of 5 bases from V and 0 bases from J, the junction contained 5 bases not matched to a gene. CDR3 length equals 15 residues. The CDR3 reads CASSPGGTHQETQYF. CDR3 coding DNA: TGTGCCAGCAGCCCGGGGGGGACACACCAAGAGACCCAGTACTTC.

The CDR3 protein is CASSLTTSYQYNEQFF. The CDR3 region has the DNA TGTGCCAGCAGTTTGACGACTAGCTACCAATACAATGAGCAGTTCTTC. The chain recombines TRBV27 with TRBJ2-1, with TRBD2 identical over 7 bases. The length of the CDR3 is 16 residues. CDR1 is MNHEY and CDR2 is SMNVEV in the germline V gene (reference sequence). V dropped 3 bases and J dropped 4; count of bases not matched to a gene: 9.

V gene TRBV29-1 combines with J gene TRBJ2-1; tentatively, D is TRBD2 (5 bases). Germline loops: CDR1 SQVTM, CDR2 ANQGSEA. V shed 8 bases and J shed 8 bases, with 19 bases lying between them. The CDR3 loop spans 13 amino acids. For the CDR3, the DNA is TGCAGCTTCTGGACTGGGCAGTTAGATGAGCAGTTCTTC. It is translated as CSFWTGQLDEQFF.

The chain carries TRBV7-9 and TRBJ1-5; D gene ambiguous. CDR3 length equals 13 residues. CDR1 is SEHNR and CDR2 is FQNEAQ in the germline V gene (reference sequence). The V end was cut by 5 bases, the J end by 4 bases, with 9 bases between. CDR3 DNA sequence: TGTGCCAGCAGCCCGGACCAAAATCAGCCCCAGCATTTT. As protein: CASSPDQNQPQHF.

CDR3 bases: TGTGCCAGCAGCTTTGGGAGGCAGGGAGGCGAGCAGTACTTC. As protein: CASSFGRQGGEQYF. This chain joins TRBV7-2 and TRBJ2-7, with a weak D call TRBD2 (6 bases). Trimming took off 3 bases at V and 6 bases at J, with 15 bases between the two ends. The CDR3 consists of 14 residues. The germline V gene has CDR1 SGHTA and CDR2 FQGNSA.

The CDR3 sequence: CASRRGITLTDYTF. Here the CDR3 DNA reads TGTGCCAGCAGACGGGGGATAACTCTTACCGACTACACCTTC. The V call is TRBV6-6, the J call TRBJ1-2, with D perhaps matching TRBD1 (5 bases). Trimming shortened V by 6 bases and J by 10 bases, and 21 bases separated the two germline ends. CDR3 length: 14 amino acids. CDR1 is MNHNY and CDR2 is SVGAGI in the germline V gene (reference sequence).

This clone has only one observation. The V and J genes are TRBV2 and TRBJ2-1; D may correspond to TRBD1 or TRBD2 (5 bases each). Between the trimmed V and J ends, which lost 4 bases and 0 bases, there was a span of 13 bases. CDR1 and CDR2 (germline): SNHLY, FYNNEI. The CDR3 length is 16 residues. The CDR3 sequence is CASSGTGASSYNEQFF. As DNA, the CDR3 is TGTGCCAGCAGTGGGACCGGGGCCAGCTCCTACAATGAGCAGTTCTTC.

The rearrangement links TRBV7-2 to TRBJ2-1, with D unclear. CDR3 length equals 15 residues. Trimming pared 1 base from V and 6 bases from J, leaving 13 bases between. In germline, CDR1 is SGHTA, CDR2 FQGNSA. The CDR3 sequence is CASSLDSLAPNEQFF. CDR3 DNA sequence: TGTGCCAGCAGCTTAGACTCCCTGGCCCCCAATGAGCAGTTCTTC. Full variable domain (rest looked up from reference TRBV7-2 and TRBJ2-1): GAGVSQSPSNKVTEKGKDVELRCDPISGHTALYWYRQSLGQGLEFLIYFQGNSAPDKSGLPSDRFSAERTGGSVSTLTIQRTQQEDSAVYLCASSLDSLAPNEQFFGPGTRLTVL.

This chain uses TRBV14 with TRBJ2-1, with D possibly being TRBD1 or TRBD2 (5 bases each). Germline CDR1 reads SGHDN; CDR2 reads FVKESK. V was shortened by 1 base and J by 13 bases, with 14 bases between the two germline ends. The CDR3 covers 13 residues. The CDR3 region is CASSQASRAGQFF. The CDR3 coding sequence is TGTGCCAGCAGCCAAGCCTCCAGGGCGGGCCAGTTCTTC.

CDR3 residues: CASRGPTGATNEKLFF. The CDR3 nucleotides are TGTGCCAGCCGCGGCCCGACAGGGGCAACTAATGAAAAACTGTTTTTT. The chain carries TRBV7-8 and TRBJ1-4, with 8 bases lining up with TRBD1. The CDR3 is 16 amino acids. With 8 bases clipped from V and 0 bases from J, the junction kept 8 bases outside the gene matches. Per germline, CDR1 SGHVS and CDR2 FQNEAQ. The full variable domain, completed using reference TRBV7-8 and TRBJ1-4, is GAGVSQSPRYKVAKRGQDVALRCDPISGHVSLFWYQQALGQGPEFLTYFQNEAQLDKSGLPSDRFFAERPEGSVSTLKIQRTQQEDSAVYLCASRGPTGATNEKLFFGSGTQLSVL.

The chain uses TRBV28 and TRBJ1-2; D unclear. Germline V gene data show CDR1 as MDHEN and CDR2 as SYDVKM. The CDR3 runs 16 residues. Trimming pared 0 bases from V and 0 bases from J, leaving 11 bases between. The CDR3 spells CASSLWNTQANYGYTF. In DNA, the CDR3 is TGTGCCAGCAGTTTATGGAATACTCAAGCTAACTATGGCTACACCTTC.

This clone was counted a few times. The chain employs TRBV2 and TRBJ1-2; 9 nucleotides match TRBD1. V dropped 6 bases and J dropped 8; count of bases not matched to a gene: 7. CDR1 SNHLY and CDR2 FYNNEI come from the germline V gene. The CDR3 spans 13 residues. The CDR3 loop reads CASRRQGVGGYTF. CDR3 bases: TGTGCCAGCAGGAGACAGGGGGTCGGGGGCTACACCTTC.

V and J are TRBV13 and TRBJ2-7; D might be TRBD2 (5 bases). V lost 5 bases, J lost 4 bases, and 9 bases lay in between. Germline V gene sequence: CDR1 PRHDT, CDR2 FYEKMQ (reference sequence). The CDR3 contains 12 residues. Here the CDR3 reads CASSLREYEQYF. In DNA, the CDR3 is TGTGCCAGCAGCCTGAGGGAGTACGAGCAGTACTTC.

The rearrangement links TRBV9 to TRBJ2-3; TRBD2 matches 8 bases. Unmatched junction bases numbered 7, after V lost 2 bases and J lost 2 bases. Germline-derived CDR1 and CDR2 are SGDLS and YYNGEE. CDR3 size: 16 residues. The CDR3 reads CASSVGSRGATDTQYF. DNA of the CDR3: TGTGCCAGCAGCGTCGGGTCGCGGGGGGCCACAGATACGCAGTATTTT.

This clone was picked up a small number of times. The chain couples TRBV19 to TRBJ2-3; maybe TRBD2 (6 bases). The length of the CDR3 is 14 residues. V was trimmed by 5 bases and J by 2 bases, leaving 11 bases between them. The germline CDR1 and CDR2 sequences are LNHDA and SQIVND (reference sequence). CDR3 region: CASSELAHTDTQYF. CDR3 in DNA: TGTGCCAGTAGTGAACTAGCACACACAGATACGCAGTATTTT.

The rearrangement joins TRBV4-1 to TRBJ2-3; unclear D gene. Deletions cut 5 bases from V and 0 bases from J, with 9 bases between. This CDR3 is 14 amino acids long. Germline V gene sequence: CDR1 MGHRA, CDR2 YSYEKL. The CDR3 DNA is TGCGCCAGCAGCGGAACGGCTAGCACAGATACGCAGTATTTT. Residues: CASSGTASTDTQYF.

This chain uses TRBV29-1 with TRBJ2-1, with 10 positions matching TRBD2. This CDR3 is built from 12 residues. CDR1 is SQVTM, CDR2 ANQGSEA, per germline. V lost 7 bases and J lost 6; bases outside the gene matches: 3. This CDR3 reads CSAGTSVNEQFF. DNA of the CDR3: TGCAGCGCGGGGACTAGCGTCAATGAGCAGTTCTTC.

This clone was observed a handful of times. This chain uses TRBV7-8 with TRBJ1-3; D gene uncertain. V lost 5 bases and J lost 0, with 14 bases in between. Germline V gives CDR1 SGHVS, CDR2 FQNEAQ. CDR3 length equals 16 residues. In nucleotides, the CDR3 is TGTGCCAGCAGCCCGTGGCGGGGAAGCTCTGGAAACACCATATATTTT. Translating gives CASSPWRGSSGNTIYF.